The rows below give T cell receptor beta chains drawn from one sample of a study of identical twins. TCRdb passed the 5' RACE reads through MiXCR, listing each CDR3 protein once. The sample holds some 790,000 distinct CDR3 sequences, 15% to 20% seen once. The same sample was also studied in work on T cells expressing NK-cell markers.

Sequencing was done on a sample of PBMCs. These receptors were obtained from a young woman in good health. The CDR3 runs from the conserved cysteine through the conserved F or W. Fields, in order: clone size, J gene, V gene, D gene, CDR3 protein, CDR3 DNA. A D gene is named only where the DNA matches it firmly. Clone size is given for some rows only: seen once, a few or many times, or a class if the clone is expanded.

- TRBJ2-5 TRBV5-6 - CDSSLAGEETQYF TGTGACAGCAGCTTGGCAGGGGAGGAGACCCAGTACTTC
- TRBJ2-7 TRBV12-3/TRBV12-4 TRBD1 CASSSGTGPLPYEQYF TGTGCCAGCAGTTCAGGGACAGGCCCCCTCCCCTACGAGCAGTACTTC
- TRBJ2-3 TRBV20-1 TRBD2 CSAMTSGGAVRTQYF TGCAGTGCTATGACTAGCGGGGGGGCAGTCCGTACGCAGTATTTT
few TRBJ2-7 TRBV3-1 TRBD2 CASSQEGAGGKKQYF TGTGCCAGCAGCCAAGAGGGCGCGGGGGGAAAGAAGCAGTACTTC
- TRBJ1-1 TRBV10-3 - CAISVDYQNTEAFF TGTGCCATCAGTGTAGATTATCAGAACACTGAAGCTTTCTTT
few TRBJ2-1 TRBV6-4 TRBD1 CASSDYGTDSYNEQFF TGTGCCAGCAGTGATTACGGGACAGATTCCTACAATGAGCAGTTCTTC
many TRBJ2-1 TRBV5-1 TRBD2 CASGGTTGNEQFF TGCGCCAGTGGAGGGACTACCGGTAATGAGCAGTTCTTC
once TRBJ1-1 TRBV12-3/TRBV12-4 - CASTPPYRSASRLNTEAFF TGTGCCAGCACCCCTCCCTACAGGTCGGCTTCACGGCTGAACACTGAAGCTTTCTTT
- TRBJ1-6 TRBV5-1 TRBD1 CASSLERQGSPLHF TGCGCCAGCAGCTTGGAGAGACAGGGGTCACCCCTCCACTTT
- TRBJ2-1 TRBV11-1 - CASSLAQGARPLTYPYSYNEQFF TGTGCCAGCAGCTTAGCGCAAGGTGCCCGACCCTTGACATACCCCTACTCCTACAATGAGCAGTTCTTC
- TRBJ2-7 TRBV6-2/TRBV6-3 - CASSYRLSRQEGVLAFEQYF TGTGCCAGCAGTTACAGGTTAAGTAGACAGGAGGGGGTTCTAGCGTTCGAGCAGTACTTC
- TRBJ1-2 TRBV29-1 - CSDRGEKGYTF TGCAGCGACCGGGGGGAGAAGGGCTACACCTTC
few TRBJ1-6 TRBV5-4 - CASSFWGYSKIKPLHF TGTGCCAGCAGCTTCTGGGGATACTCTAAGATCAAACCCCTCCACTTT